This is a list of T cell receptor beta chains from one sample in a study of blood T cell repertoires in COVID-19. Method: immunoSEQ multiplex PCR; TCRdb's copy keeps in-frame clones and lacks some. The sample lists fewer than 350,000 clones, more than 75% seen once, with 2.1% in the top ten. The sample consisted of peripheral blood. Source of these receptors: a woman aged 25 to 39 who had recovered from COVID-19. The CDR3 runs from the conserved cysteine through the conserved F or W. Fields, in order: CDR3 length, V gene, clone size, J gene, D gene, CDR3 protein, CDR3 DNA. The D gene is left open where the match is weak. Size tells how often a clone was seen (once, few, many) or the class of an expanded clone, and some rows leave it out.

CDR3 length: 20; V gene: TRBV7-9; clone size: -; J gene: TRBJ2-2; D gene: TRBD2; CDR3 protein: CASSRPTSGRTQQNTGELFF; CDR3 DNA: TGTGCCAGCAGCAGACCGACTAGCGGGAGGACTCAGCAGAACACCGGGGAGCTGTTTTTT
CDR3 length: 17; V gene: TRBV19; clone size: -; J gene: TRBJ1-5; D gene: TRBD1; CDR3 protein: CASSPWTGGGVDQPQHF; CDR3 DNA: TGTGCCAGTAGTCCCTGGACAGGGGGTGGTGTAGATCAGCCCCAGCATTTT
CDR3 length: 16; V gene: TRBV28; clone size: -; J gene: TRBJ2-5; D gene: TRBD1; CDR3 protein: CASSLTGRGSQETQYF; CDR3 DNA: TGTGCCAGCAGTTTAACGGGCAGGGGGAGCCAAGAGACCCAGTACTTC
CDR3 length: 15; V gene: TRBV9; clone size: -; J gene: TRBJ2-7; D gene: TRBD2; CDR3 protein: CASSVGTSGKYEQYF; CDR3 DNA: TGTGCCAGCAGCGTGGGGACTAGCGGGAAGTACGAGCAGTACTTC
CDR3 length: 14; V gene: TRBV5-4; clone size: -; J gene: TRBJ1-2; D gene: TRBD1; CDR3 protein: CASSIGQAQSPYTF; CDR3 DNA: TGTGCCAGCAGCATCGGACAGGCCCAGTCTCCTTACACCTTC
CDR3 length: 17; V gene: TRBV2; clone size: once; J gene: TRBJ1-6; D gene: TRBD1; CDR3 protein: CASSGTGGDFGNSPLHF; CDR3 DNA: TGTGCCAGCAGCGGGACAGGGGGCGATTTTGGTAATTCACCCCTCCACTTT
CDR3 length: 14; V gene: TRBV25-1; clone size: -; J gene: TRBJ2-3; D gene: -; CDR3 protein: CASSGGGSGDTQYF; CDR3 DNA: TGTGCCAGCAGTGGTGGCGGTTCGGGGGATACGCAGTATTTT
CDR3 length: 13; V gene: TRBV6-2/TRBV6-3; clone size: -; J gene: TRBJ2-7; D gene: -; CDR3 protein: CASSYSINYEQYF; CDR3 DNA: TGTGCCAGCAGTTACTCAATCAATTACGAGCAGTACTTC
CDR3 length: 15; V gene: TRBV19; clone size: few; J gene: TRBJ2-2; D gene: TRBD2; CDR3 protein: CASSPSGRAAGELFF; CDR3 DNA: TGTGCCAGTAGCCCTAGCGGGAGGGCGGCCGGGGAGCTGTTTTTT
CDR3 length: 14; V gene: TRBV7-9; clone size: -; J gene: TRBJ2-7; D gene: -; CDR3 protein: CASRGGLRLDEQYF; CDR3 DNA: TGTGCCAGCAGGGGGGGACTCCGCCTTGACGAGCAGTACTTC
CDR3 length: 15; V gene: TRBV19; clone size: -; J gene: TRBJ2-1; D gene: -; CDR3 protein: CASSIGGNPYNEQFF; CDR3 DNA: TGTGCCAGTAGTATTGGCGGGAACCCCTACAATGAGCAGTTCTTC
CDR3 length: 17; V gene: TRBV7-9; clone size: -; J gene: TRBJ2-3; D gene: TRBD2; CDR3 protein: CASSFLTAGASTDTQYF; CDR3 DNA: TGTGCCAGCAGCTTCCTTACAGCGGGAGCCTCCACAGATACGCAGTATTTT
CDR3 length: 15; V gene: TRBV11-1; clone size: -; J gene: TRBJ2-2; D gene: -; CDR3 protein: CASSFRGVYTGELFF; CDR3 DNA: TGTGCCAGCAGCTTCCGGGGAGTTTACACCGGGGAGCTGTTTTTT
CDR3 length: 16; V gene: TRBV6-1; clone size: -; J gene: TRBJ1-5; D gene: TRBD1; CDR3 protein: CASSVGTGASWQPQHF; CDR3 DNA: TGTGCCAGCAGTGTTGGGACAGGGGCGTCCTGGCAGCCCCAGCATTTT
CDR3 length: 14; V gene: TRBV7-2; clone size: -; J gene: TRBJ1-6; D gene: TRBD1; CDR3 protein: CASRPTGEASPLHF; CDR3 DNA: TGTGCCAGCAGGCCGACAGGGGAAGCGTCACCCCTCCACTTT
CDR3 length: 13; V gene: TRBV3-1/TRBV3-2; clone size: once; J gene: TRBJ1-1; D gene: -; CDR3 protein: CASSHLGGTEAFF; CDR3 DNA: TGTGCCAGCAGCCATCTAGGAGGGACTGAAGCTTTCTTT
CDR3 length: 17; V gene: TRBV12-2; clone size: -; J gene: TRBJ1-1; D gene: -; CDR3 protein: CASRQVDTGGADTEAFF; CDR3 DNA: TGTGCAAGTCGCCAAGTGGATACAGGGGGCGCGGACACTGAAGCTTTCTTT
CDR3 length: 14; V gene: TRBV5-1; clone size: few; J gene: TRBJ2-7; D gene: TRBD1; CDR3 protein: CASSLGTGAYEQYF; CDR3 DNA: TGCGCCAGCAGCTTGGGAACAGGGGCCTACGAGCAGTACTTC
CDR3 length: 13; V gene: TRBV12-3/TRBV12-4; clone size: -; J gene: TRBJ2-5; D gene: TRBD1; CDR3 protein: CASSRTGGETQYF; CDR3 DNA: TGTGCCAGCAGTAGAACAGGGGGGGAGACCCAGTACTTC
CDR3 length: 15; V gene: TRBV4-1; clone size: -; J gene: TRBJ1-5; D gene: TRBD1; CDR3 protein: CASSQAGTGVQPQHF; CDR3 DNA: TGCGCCAGCAGCCAAGCCGGGACAGGGGTCCAGCCCCAGCATTTT
CDR3 length: 14; V gene: TRBV6-5; clone size: few; J gene: TRBJ1-2; D gene: TRBD1; CDR3 protein: CASSYRDRAYGYTF; CDR3 DNA: TGTGCCAGCAGTTATAGGGACAGGGCCTATGGCTACACCTTC
CDR3 length: 13; V gene: TRBV4-1; clone size: -; J gene: TRBJ2-5; D gene: -; CDR3 protein: CASSQGPGETQYF; CDR3 DNA: TGCGCCAGCAGCCAAGGGCCGGGGGAGACCCAGTACTTC
CDR3 length: 14; V gene: TRBV19; clone size: -; J gene: TRBJ2-5; D gene: TRBD1; CDR3 protein: CASSIRDRQETQYF; CDR3 DNA: TGTGCCAGTAGTATCCGGGACAGGCAAGAGACCCAGTACTTC
CDR3 length: 16; V gene: TRBV18; clone size: once; J gene: TRBJ1-4; D gene: -; CDR3 protein: CASSPLTGKLNEKLFF; CDR3 DNA: TGTGCCAGCTCACCGCTAACAGGGAAACTAAATGAAAAACTGTTTTTT
CDR3 length: 15; V gene: TRBV27; clone size: -; J gene: TRBJ2-7; D gene: TRBD1; CDR3 protein: CASSYAGTGTYEQYF; CDR3 DNA: TGTGCCAGCAGTTATGCCGGGACAGGGACTTACGAGCAGTACTTC
CDR3 length: 15; V gene: TRBV5-6; clone size: -; J gene: TRBJ1-2; D gene: -; CDR3 protein: CASSLGPRVGYGYTF; CDR3 DNA: TGTGCCAGCAGCTTGGGGCCCCGGGTGGGCTATGGCTACACCTTC
CDR3 length: 22; V gene: TRBV19; clone size: once; J gene: TRBJ2-6; D gene: TRBD2; CDR3 protein: CASSIDPSRRGLAGSGANVLTF; CDR3 DNA: TGTGCCAGTAGTATAGATCCATCCCGCCGGGGACTAGCGGGGTCGGGGGCCAACGTCCTGACTTTC
CDR3 length: 13; V gene: TRBV3-1/TRBV3-2; clone size: -; J gene: TRBJ2-7; D gene: TRBD1; CDR3 protein: CASSTRGRDEQYF; CDR3 DNA: TGTGCCAGCAGCACAAGGGGGCGAGACGAGCAGTACTTC
CDR3 length: 15; V gene: TRBV6-6; clone size: once; J gene: TRBJ2-1; D gene: -; CDR3 protein: CASSYVFGSGGEQFF; CDR3 DNA: TGTGCCAGCAGTTACGTATTCGGGAGTGGTGGTGAGCAGTTCTTC
CDR3 length: 14; V gene: TRBV11-1; clone size: -; J gene: TRBJ2-2; D gene: TRBD2; CDR3 protein: CASRPGGGAGELFF; CDR3 DNA: TGTGCCAGCAGGCCCGGGGGGGGCGCCGGGGAGCTGTTTTTT
CDR3 length: 15; V gene: TRBV6-5; clone size: -; J gene: TRBJ2-7; D gene: -; CDR3 protein: CASLVTGAISYEQYF; CDR3 DNA: TGTGCCAGCCTTGTTACAGGCGCAATCTCCTACGAGCAGTACTTC
CDR3 length: 11; V gene: TRBV6-2/TRBV6-3; clone size: -; J gene: TRBJ2-1; D gene: -; CDR3 protein: CASSDGGEQFF; CDR3 DNA: TGTGCCAGCAGTGACGGGGGTGAGCAGTTCTTC
CDR3 length: 15; V gene: TRBV7-8; clone size: -; J gene: TRBJ2-7; D gene: TRBD2; CDR3 protein: CASRPQRGASYEQYF; CDR3 DNA: TGTGCCAGCAGACCCCAGCGGGGGGCTTCCTACGAGCAGTACTTC
CDR3 length: 17; V gene: TRBV11-3; clone size: -; J gene: TRBJ2-7; D gene: TRBD1; CDR3 protein: CASSLDHRDRGMYEQYF; CDR3 DNA: TGTGCCAGCAGCTTAGACCACCGGGACAGGGGTATGTACGAGCAGTACTTC
CDR3 length: 14; V gene: TRBV13; clone size: -; J gene: TRBJ2-3; D gene: TRBD1; CDR3 protein: CASSLGQGGDTQYF; CDR3 DNA: TGTGCCAGCAGCTTGGGACAGGGAGGCGATACGCAGTATTTT
CDR3 length: 13; V gene: TRBV3-1/TRBV3-2; clone size: -; J gene: TRBJ1-6; D gene: -; CDR3 protein: CASSQVGASPLHF; CDR3 DNA: TGTGCCAGCAGCCAAGTGGGGGCGTCACCCCTCCACTTT
CDR3 length: 14; V gene: TRBV19; clone size: -; J gene: TRBJ1-2; D gene: -; CDR3 protein: CASSAGRVSYGYTF; CDR3 DNA: TGTGCCAGTAGTGCCGGGAGGGTTAGCTATGGCTACACCTTC
CDR3 length: 15; V gene: TRBV3-1/TRBV3-2; clone size: -; J gene: TRBJ2-5; D gene: TRBD2; CDR3 protein: CASSHLAGGGETQYF; CDR3 DNA: TGTGCCAGCAGCCATCTAGCGGGAGGGGGAGAGACCCAGTACTTC
CDR3 length: 15; V gene: TRBV2; clone size: -; J gene: TRBJ2-7; D gene: -; CDR3 protein: CASSEEAGGHYEQYF; CDR3 DNA: TGTGCCAGCAGTGAGGAGGCCGGGGGGCACTACGAGCAGTACTTC
CDR3 length: 12; V gene: TRBV19; clone size: -; J gene: TRBJ2-7; D gene: TRBD1; CDR3 protein: CASRQGADEQYF; CDR3 DNA: TGTGCCAGTAGGCAGGGGGCGGACGAGCAGTACTTC
CDR3 length: 14; V gene: TRBV27; clone size: -; J gene: TRBJ2-2; D gene: -; CDR3 protein: CASSRTPNTGELFF; CDR3 DNA: TGTGCCAGCAGCCGGACTCCTAACACCGGGGAGCTGTTTTTT
CDR3 length: 13; V gene: TRBV11-2; clone size: -; J gene: TRBJ2-2; D gene: -; CDR3 protein: CASGSITTGELFF; CDR3 DNA: TGTGCCTCGGGGAGCATTACCACCGGGGAGCTGTTTTTT
CDR3 length: 15; V gene: TRBV5-4; clone size: -; J gene: TRBJ2-2; D gene: -; CDR3 protein: CASSLGTKNTGELFF; CDR3 DNA: TGTGCCAGCAGCTTGGGCACAAAGAACACCGGGGAGCTGTTTTTT
CDR3 length: 13; V gene: TRBV5-5; clone size: -; J gene: TRBJ2-2; D gene: -; CDR3 protein: CASSLGGSGELFF; CDR3 DNA: TGTGCCAGCAGCTTGGGAGGGTCCGGGGAGCTGTTTTTT
CDR3 length: 15; V gene: TRBV25-1; clone size: few; J gene: TRBJ2-7; D gene: -; CDR3 protein: CASSEFGMSSYEQYF; CDR3 DNA: TGTGCCAGCAGTGAATTCGGGATGAGCTCCTACGAGCAGTACTTC
CDR3 length: 18; V gene: TRBV5-1; clone size: -; J gene: TRBJ1-1; D gene: TRBD1; CDR3 protein: CASSAGQGGRKGNTEAFF; CDR3 DNA: TGCGCCAGCAGCGCCGGACAGGGAGGTCGAAAGGGGAACACTGAAGCTTTCTTT
CDR3 length: 13; V gene: TRBV30; clone size: once; J gene: TRBJ2-7; D gene: -; CDR3 protein: CACLRRSSYEQYF; CDR3 DNA: TGTGCCTGCCTGAGGAGAAGCTCCTACGAGCAGTACTTC
CDR3 length: 14; V gene: TRBV5-4; clone size: -; J gene: TRBJ1-1; D gene: -; CDR3 protein: CASSLERTISEAFF; CDR3 DNA: TGTGCCAGCAGCTTGGAACGGACAATTTCTGAAGCTTTCTTT
CDR3 length: 14; V gene: TRBV10-3; clone size: -; J gene: TRBJ2-3; D gene: TRBD1; CDR3 protein: CAISESGTGDTQYF; CDR3 DNA: TGTGCCATCAGTGAATCCGGGACAGGAGATACGCAGTATTTT
CDR3 length: 15; V gene: TRBV30; clone size: -; J gene: TRBJ1-6; D gene: -; CDR3 protein: CAWSVHSGFESPLHF; CDR3 DNA: TGTGCCTGGAGTGTACACTCAGGGTTTGAATCACCCCTCCACTTT
CDR3 length: 14; V gene: TRBV19; clone size: once; J gene: TRBJ2-1; D gene: TRBD1; CDR3 protein: CASSFGQGVGEQFF; CDR3 DNA: TGTGCCAGTAGTTTCGGACAGGGGGTTGGTGAGCAGTTCTTC
CDR3 length: 16; V gene: TRBV28; clone size: once; J gene: TRBJ2-1; D gene: TRBD2; CDR3 protein: CASSSFRTGGHLEQFF; CDR3 DNA: TGTGCCAGCAGTTCCTTTCGGACGGGAGGTCATCTTGAGCAGTTCTTC
CDR3 length: 13; V gene: TRBV29-1; clone size: once; J gene: TRBJ1-1; D gene: -; CDR3 protein: CSVGVNMNTEAFF; CDR3 DNA: TGCAGCGTAGGGGTGAACATGAACACTGAAGCTTTCTTT
CDR3 length: 15; V gene: TRBV11-2; clone size: -; J gene: TRBJ2-7; D gene: -; CDR3 protein: CASSFGNTKWDEQYF; CDR3 DNA: TGTGCCAGCAGCTTCGGGAACACAAAGTGGGACGAGCAGTACTTC
CDR3 length: 18; V gene: TRBV5-4; clone size: -; J gene: TRBJ2-5; D gene: TRBD2; CDR3 protein: CASSQIGTSGRSGETQYF; CDR3 DNA: TGTGCCAGCAGTCAGATCGGGACTAGCGGGAGGTCCGGAGAGACCCAGTACTTC
CDR3 length: 18; V gene: TRBV7-9; clone size: -; J gene: TRBJ2-1; D gene: TRBD2; CDR3 protein: CASSPRINSGRTHNEQFF; CDR3 DNA: TGTGCCAGCAGCCCCCGTATAAATAGCGGGAGGACCCACAATGAGCAGTTCTTC
CDR3 length: 13; V gene: TRBV6-6; clone size: -; J gene: TRBJ1-3; D gene: -; CDR3 protein: CASSIGQRNTIYF; CDR3 DNA: TGTGCCAGCAGCATAGGACAGAGAAACACCATATATTTT
CDR3 length: 16; V gene: TRBV19; clone size: -; J gene: TRBJ2-1; D gene: TRBD2; CDR3 protein: CASRWSSGSSYNEQFF; CDR3 DNA: TGTGCCAGTAGATGGTCTAGCGGGAGCTCCTACAATGAGCAGTTCTTC
CDR3 length: 14; V gene: TRBV7-2; clone size: once; J gene: TRBJ1-1; D gene: -; CDR3 protein: CASSLTSGNTEAFF; CDR3 DNA: TGTGCCAGCAGCTTAACCTCGGGGAACACTGAAGCTTTCTTT
CDR3 length: 14; V gene: TRBV6-1; clone size: -; J gene: TRBJ1-2; D gene: -; CDR3 protein: CASSEGWQGRAYTF; CDR3 DNA: TGTGCCAGCAGTGAAGGGTGGCAGGGGCGGGCCTACACCTTC